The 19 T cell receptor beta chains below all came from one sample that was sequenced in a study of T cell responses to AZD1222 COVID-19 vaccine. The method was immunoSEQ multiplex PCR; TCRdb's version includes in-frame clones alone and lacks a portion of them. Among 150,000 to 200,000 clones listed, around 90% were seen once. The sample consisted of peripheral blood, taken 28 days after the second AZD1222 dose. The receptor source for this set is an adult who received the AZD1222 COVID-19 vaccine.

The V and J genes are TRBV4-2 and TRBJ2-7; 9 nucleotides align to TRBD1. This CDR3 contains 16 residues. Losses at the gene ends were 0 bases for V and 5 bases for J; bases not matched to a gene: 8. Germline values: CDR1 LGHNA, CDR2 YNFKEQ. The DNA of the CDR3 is TGTGCCAGCAGCCAAGATCTTCGGGACAGGGAACACGAGCAGTACTTC. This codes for CASSQDLRDREHEQYF.

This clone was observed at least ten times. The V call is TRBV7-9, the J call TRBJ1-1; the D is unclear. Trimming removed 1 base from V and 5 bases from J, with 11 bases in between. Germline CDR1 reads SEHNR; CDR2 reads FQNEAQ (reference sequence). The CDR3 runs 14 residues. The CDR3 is CASSLDSTGTEAFF. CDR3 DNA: TGTGCCAGCAGCTTAGACAGCACGGGGACTGAAGCTTTCTTT.

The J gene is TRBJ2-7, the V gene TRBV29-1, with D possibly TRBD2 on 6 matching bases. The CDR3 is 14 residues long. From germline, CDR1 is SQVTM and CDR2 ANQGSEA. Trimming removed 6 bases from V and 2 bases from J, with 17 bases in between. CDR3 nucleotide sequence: TGCAGCGTGTCCCTGACGGGAGCGACCTACGAGCAGTACTTC. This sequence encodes CSVSLTGATYEQYF.

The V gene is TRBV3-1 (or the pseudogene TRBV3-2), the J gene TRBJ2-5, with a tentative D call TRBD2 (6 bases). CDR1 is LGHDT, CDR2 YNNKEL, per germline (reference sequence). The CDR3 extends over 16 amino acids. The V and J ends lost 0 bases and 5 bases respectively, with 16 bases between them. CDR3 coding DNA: TGTGCCAGCAGCCAAGACGGACTTCCGAGCGGGGAGACCCAGTACTTC. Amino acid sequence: CASSQDGLPSGETQYF.

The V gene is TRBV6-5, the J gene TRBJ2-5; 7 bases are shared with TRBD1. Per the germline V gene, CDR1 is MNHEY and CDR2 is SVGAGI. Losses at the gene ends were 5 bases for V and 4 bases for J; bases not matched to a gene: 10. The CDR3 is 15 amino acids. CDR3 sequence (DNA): TGTGCCAGCAGTCCCCTAACAGGGGTTGGAGAGACCCAGTACTTC. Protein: CASSPLTGVGETQYF.

The CDR3 loop is CAGKRDYEQYF. The CDR3 region has the DNA TGTGCCGGCAAGCGGGACTACGAGCAGTACTTC. The chain has TRBV30 and TRBJ2-7, with 7 bases aligning to TRBD2. The CDR3 runs to 11 residues. With V trimmed by 8 bases and J by 3 bases, 4 bases remained unmatched. CDR1 is GTSNPN and CDR2 is SVGIG in the germline V gene (reference sequence).

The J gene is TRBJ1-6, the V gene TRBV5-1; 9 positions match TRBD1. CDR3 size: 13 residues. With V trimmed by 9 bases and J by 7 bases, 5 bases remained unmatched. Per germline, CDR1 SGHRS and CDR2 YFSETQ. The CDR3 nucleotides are TGCGCCACCCGGGACAGGGACAATTCACCCCTCCACTTT. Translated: CATRDRDNSPLHF.

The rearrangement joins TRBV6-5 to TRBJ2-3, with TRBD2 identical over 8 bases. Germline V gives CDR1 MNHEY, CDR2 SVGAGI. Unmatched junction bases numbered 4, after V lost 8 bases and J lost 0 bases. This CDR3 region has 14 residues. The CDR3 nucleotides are TGTGCCAGCGCCGGGGGGGCTAGCACAGATACGCAGTATTTT. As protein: CASAGGASTDTQYF.

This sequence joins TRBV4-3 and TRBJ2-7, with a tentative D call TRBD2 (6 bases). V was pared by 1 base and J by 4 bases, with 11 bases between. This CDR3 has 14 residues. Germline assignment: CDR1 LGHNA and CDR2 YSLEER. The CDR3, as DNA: TGCGCCAGCAGCCAAGTCGGGGGAGGTTACGAGCAGTACTTC. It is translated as CASSQVGGGYEQYF.

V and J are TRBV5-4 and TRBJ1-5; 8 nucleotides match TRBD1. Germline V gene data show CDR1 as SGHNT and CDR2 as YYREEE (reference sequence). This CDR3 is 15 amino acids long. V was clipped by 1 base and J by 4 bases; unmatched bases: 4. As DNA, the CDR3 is TGTGCCAGCAGCTTGAGTGGACAGGGAAATCAGCCCCAGCATTTT. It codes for CASSLSGQGNQPQHF.

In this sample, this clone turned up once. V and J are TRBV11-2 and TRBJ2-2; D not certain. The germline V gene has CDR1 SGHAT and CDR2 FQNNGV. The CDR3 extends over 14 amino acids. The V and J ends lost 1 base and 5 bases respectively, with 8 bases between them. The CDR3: CASSLGWGTGELFF. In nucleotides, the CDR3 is TGTGCCAGCAGCTTAGGGTGGGGTACCGGGGAGCTGTTTTTT.

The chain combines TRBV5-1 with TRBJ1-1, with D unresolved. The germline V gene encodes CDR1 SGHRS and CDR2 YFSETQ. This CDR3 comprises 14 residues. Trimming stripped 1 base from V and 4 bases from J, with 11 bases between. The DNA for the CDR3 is TGCGCCAGCAGCTTGACGGCTCGGGGCACTGAAGCTTTCTTT. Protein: CASSLTARGTEAFF.

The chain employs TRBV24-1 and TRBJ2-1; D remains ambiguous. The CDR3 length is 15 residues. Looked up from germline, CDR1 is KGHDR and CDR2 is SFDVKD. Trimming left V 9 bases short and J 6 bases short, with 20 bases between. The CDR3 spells CATDLLLGLVNEQFF. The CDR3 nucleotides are TGTGCCACCGACCTGTTATTAGGGCTCGTCAATGAGCAGTTCTTC.

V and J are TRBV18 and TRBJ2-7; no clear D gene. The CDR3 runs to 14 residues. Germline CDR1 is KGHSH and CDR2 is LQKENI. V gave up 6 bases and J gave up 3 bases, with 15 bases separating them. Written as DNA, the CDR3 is TGTGCCAGCTCCCCCCCGGCCTACCGCTACGAGCAGTACTTC. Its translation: CASSPPAYRYEQYF.

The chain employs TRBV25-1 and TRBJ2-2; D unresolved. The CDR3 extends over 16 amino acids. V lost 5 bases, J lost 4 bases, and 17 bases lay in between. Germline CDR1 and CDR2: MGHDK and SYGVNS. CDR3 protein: CASSLGPTPSTGELFF. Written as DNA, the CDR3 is TGTGCCAGCAGTTTAGGGCCAACGCCGAGCACCGGGGAGCTGTTTTTT.

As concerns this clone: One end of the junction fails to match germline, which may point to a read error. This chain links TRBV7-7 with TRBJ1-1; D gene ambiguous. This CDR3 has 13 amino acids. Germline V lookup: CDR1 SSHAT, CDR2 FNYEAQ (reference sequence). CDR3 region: CASSLERNTEAFF. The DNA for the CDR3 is TGTGCTAGCAGCTTAGAGCGGAACACTGAAGCTTTCTTT.

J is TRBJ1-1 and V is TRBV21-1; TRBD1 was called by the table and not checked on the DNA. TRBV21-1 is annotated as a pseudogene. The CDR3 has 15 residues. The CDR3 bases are TGTGCCAGCAGCACGAAAAGCAGGGGATTTGGTGAAGCTTTCTTT. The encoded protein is CASSTKSRGFGEAFF.

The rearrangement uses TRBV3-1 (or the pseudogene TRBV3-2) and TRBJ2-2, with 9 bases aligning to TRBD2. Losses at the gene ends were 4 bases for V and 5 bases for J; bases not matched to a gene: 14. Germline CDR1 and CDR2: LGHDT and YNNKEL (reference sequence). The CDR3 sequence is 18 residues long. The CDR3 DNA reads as TGTGCCAGCAGCCCTAGACCCGGAATAGCGGGAGTTACCGGGGAGCTGTTTTTT. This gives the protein CASSPRPGIAGVTGELFF.

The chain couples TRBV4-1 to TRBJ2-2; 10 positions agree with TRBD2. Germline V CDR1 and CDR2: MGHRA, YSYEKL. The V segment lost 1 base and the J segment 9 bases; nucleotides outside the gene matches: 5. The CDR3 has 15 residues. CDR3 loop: CASSQALTSGRELFF. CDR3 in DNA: TGCGCCAGCAGCCAAGCCCTAACTAGCGGGAGGGAGCTGTTTTTT.